This TCR beta chain emerged from a study of blood T cell repertoires in COVID-19 (dated by TCRdb to 2020 to 2022). Concerning the study at large: Samples from collaborators originated in the United States, Italy and Spain and spanned both the acute and convalescent phases of COVID-19. The material from the prospective study consisted of cDNA or gDNA derived from T cells, B-cell-depleted T cells, or PBMCs. The dataset comprised deeply sampled blood TCRbeta repertoires from subjects exposed to, actively infected with, or recovered from COVID-19. The repertoires were released in a freely available public database meant as a resource for research on the immune response to SARS-CoV-2. The samples were drawn from two sources: the first 160 participants of the ongoing ImmuneRACE study, and 1,200 or so subjects contributed by 6 global collaborators. Sample metadata almost always included a de-identified subject ID, COVID-19 status, age in years and sex. Where available, HLA class I and class II types were taken from metadata supplied by the sample provider and were not determined by assay-based typing.

The paper's findings and limits, for the study overall: The amount of clinical and demographic metadata varied by source and participant and was provided uncurated.

TCRbeta CDR3 regions were amplified from genomic DNA by means of the immunoSEQ Assay, a bias-controlled multiplex PCR. The study's own analysis went as follows. Within the assay, amplification of reference gene primers was used to estimate how many nucleated cells each sample contained. To quantify the absolute abundance of each unique TCRbeta CDR3 rearrangement, sequence reads were collapsed and filtered. For each sample, productive Simpson clonality was calculated by taking the square root of Simpson's diversity index across productive rearrangements. Entries here come from immuneACCESS through TCRdb and include only in-frame sequences with V and J called. Some clones fail to appear in such tables; in the studies checked, an unresolved V gene covers under half of the shortfall, and the cause of the remainder is unknown. Clonal size and the V and J genes are those of that table, whereas D and trimming came from the DNA. The sample data list under 300,000 clones, and approximately 90% of these were observed just once. Together, the top ten hold approximately 2.4% of the sample.

About this clone itself: Its binding antigen is unknown. No base-level quality is on record; no much larger clone is a single base apart.

In the prospective study, participants were roughly 18 to 90 years old, resided in 25 or so geographic areas of the United States, and were enrolled through a virtual design. In the prospective study, participants were assigned to cohorts based on the clinical history participants reported in a screening survey and a study questionnaire. Mobile phlebotomists in the prospective study collected whole blood, serum and a nasopharyngeal or oropharyngeal swab from every participant. Participants in the prospective study had the option to provide additional blood draws and questionnaires over a roughly 2-month period. Before DNA extraction, blood samples from the prospective study were shipped at room temperature or frozen. This clonotype originated in a woman between 40 and 55 years old with acute COVID-19. Material: PBMCs or T cells enriched from blood (not recorded which).

The nucleotide sequence is TGTGCCAGCAGCTTTACAGCATGGGGGGACAATGAGCAGTTCTTC. It specifies CASSFTAWGDNEQFF. The chain employs TRBV11-1 and TRBJ2-1, and TRBD2 may be the D gene, going by 6 matching bases. CDR1 SGHAT and CDR2 FQDESV were looked up in the germline V gene (reference sequence). Its CDR3 holds 15 amino acids, cysteine through phenylalanine. Only the CDR3 part of the read is kept: 45 bases, read in frame from the first base. Relative to germline, V is 3 bases shorter and J is 5 bases shorter, with 14 bases between their ends.